The 16 T cell receptor beta chains below come from one sample, sequenced in a study of cytomegalovirus exposure and HLA in healthy donors. The protocol was immunoSEQ multiplex PCR, while the TCRdb copy is restricted to in-frame clones and leaves out a portion. Altogether roughly 300,000 clones are present, 70% to 90% being singletons, with the ten largest covering about 0.8%. What was sequenced was PBMCs. These receptor sequences come from a woman between 18 and 29 years old in good health and CMV-seronegative.

The chain is built from TRBV7-2 and TRBJ1-1; D may be TRBD1 (6 bases). Germline V lookup: CDR1 SGHTA, CDR2 FQGNSA. V was cut by 2 bases and J by 2 bases, with 9 bases left in between. This CDR3 comprises 14 residues. DNA of the CDR3: TGTGCCAGCAGCTTAAGGACAGCAAACACTGAAGCTTTCTTT. Amino acids: CASSLRTANTEAFF.

The CDR3 DNA reads as TGTGCCAGCAGTGCTAGCGGGGGAGGCTCCTACGAGCAGTACTTC. Its protein is CASSASGGGSYEQYF. The rearrangement links TRBV6-5 to TRBJ2-7, with 10 bases aligning to TRBD2. The CDR3 loop spans 15 amino acids. Germline CDR1 reads MNHEY; CDR2 reads SVGAGI. The junction had 4 bases not matched to a gene; V was cut back by 5 bases and J by 0 bases.

This chain uses TRBV28 with TRBJ1-5; no clear D gene. This CDR3 region has 14 residues. V was cut by 3 bases and J by 3 bases, with 9 bases left in between. The V gene's germline CDR1 is MDHEN and CDR2 SYDVKM. The CDR3 sequence: CASSFPDFNQPQHF. As DNA, the CDR3 is TGTGCCAGCAGTTTCCCGGACTTCAATCAGCCCCAGCATTTT.

Concerning this clone: Other DNA sequences within the sample encode an identical CDR3. The chain recombines TRBV5-1 with TRBJ2-7; 9 bases are shared with TRBD2. From germline, CDR1 is SGHRS and CDR2 YFSETQ. The V segment lost 0 bases and the J segment 2 bases; nucleotides outside the gene matches: 3. The CDR3 has 15 residues. CDR3 sequence reads: CASSLGAGGTYEQYF. DNA of the CDR3: TGCGCCAGCAGCTTGGGAGCGGGAGGCACCTACGAGCAGTACTTC.

The chain employs TRBV11-2 and TRBJ2-5; D uncertain. The CDR3 length is 14 residues. From germline, CDR1 is SGHAT and CDR2 FQNNGV. V lost 2 bases, J lost 2 bases, and 9 bases lay in between. The CDR3 reads CASSLRREQETQYF. The CDR3 DNA is TGTGCCAGCAGCTTACGCCGAGAGCAAGAGACCCAGTACTTC.

This chain connects TRBV7-2 to TRBJ2-5; TRBD2 matches 8 bases. Unmatched junction bases numbered 10, after V lost 5 bases and J lost 5 bases. From germline, CDR1 is SGHTA and CDR2 FQGNSA. CDR3 size: 15 residues. CDR3 sequence (DNA): TGTGCCAGCAGCCGGCCGCCGGGACTAGGGGAGACCCAGTACTTC. It specifies CASSRPPGLGETQYF.

This clone was recorded once. The chain recombines TRBV7-8 with TRBJ2-7; 10 bases match TRBD2. Germline V lookup: CDR1 SGHVS, CDR2 FQNEAQ. The CDR3 consists of 16 residues. The junction had 6 bases not matched to a gene; V was cut back by 1 base and J by 3 bases. The CDR3 sequence is CASSLEGLARRYEQYF. The DNA of the CDR3 is TGTGCCAGCAGCTTAGAGGGACTAGCGAGACGCTACGAGCAGTACTTC. The complete variable domain, with remaining parts taken from reference TRBV7-8 and TRBJ2-7, reads GAGVSQSPRYKVAKRGQDVALRCDPISGHVSLFWYQQALGQGPEFLTYFQNEAQLDKSGLPSDRFFAERPEGSVSTLKIQRTQQEDSAVYLCASSLEGLARRYEQYFGPGTRLTVT.

The chain employs TRBV10-3 and TRBJ2-1, with 10 bases aligning to TRBD2. Germline loops: CDR1 ENHRY, CDR2 SYGVKD. The V and J ends lost 7 bases and 7 bases, in that order; junction bases with no gene match: 10. The CDR3 runs 15 residues. CDR3: CAIKPAGGPRNEQFF. CDR3 coding DNA: TGTGCCATCAAGCCAGCGGGAGGGCCTAGGAATGAGCAGTTCTTC.

V usage is TRBV6-5 and J usage is TRBJ2-7; 10 bases map to TRBD2. The germline CDR1 and CDR2 sequences are MNHEY and SVGAGI. V lost 2 bases to trimming and J lost 0 bases; unmatched junction nucleotides: 1. This CDR3 has 15 amino acids. The CDR3 DNA is TGTGCCAGCAGTTACGCTAGCGGGAGCTCCTACGAGCAGTACTTC. Translating it yields CASSYASGSSYEQYF.

This clone was picked up one time. The gene calls are TRBV7-9 and TRBJ2-6; TRBD1 aligns across 9 bases. From germline, CDR1 is SEHNR and CDR2 FQNEAQ (reference sequence). This CDR3 comprises 17 residues. The V gene end was trimmed by 5 bases and the J gene end by 0 bases; junction bases not matched to a gene: 5. Here the CDR3 reads CASSPGQGSSGANVLTF. The CDR3 DNA reads as TGTGCCAGCAGCCCCGGACAGGGGAGCTCTGGGGCCAACGTCCTGACTTTC. Full variable domain (remainder filled in from reference TRBV7-9 and TRBJ2-6): DTGVSQNPRHKITKRGQNVTFRCDPISEHNRLYWYRQTLGQGPEFLTYFQNEAQLEKSRLLSDRFSAERPKGSFSTLEIQRTEQGDSAMYLCASSPGQGSSGANVLTFGAGSRLTVL.

J is TRBJ2-5 and V is TRBV27; D gene ambiguous. V was shortened by 5 bases and J by 2 bases, with 3 bases between the two germline ends. There are 11 residues in the CDR3. Germline V gene lookup returns CDR1 MNHEY and CDR2 SMNVEV (reference sequence). The CDR3 bases are TGTGCCAGCAGTCATCAAGAGACCCAGTACTTC. Translated, it gives CASSHQETQYF.

V gene TRBV6-5 combines with J gene TRBJ2-1; D may be TRBD2 (6 bases). The CDR3 is made up of 11 amino acids. V shed 7 bases and J shed 8 bases, with 9 bases lying between them. CDR1 and CDR2 from the germline V gene are MNHEY and SVGAGI. In DNA, the CDR3 is TGTGCCAGCACTAGCGTGGATGAGCAGTTCTTC. Protein: CASTSVDEQFF.

The chain has TRBV29-1 and TRBJ2-7; 7 nucleotides line up with TRBD2. Germline assignment: CDR1 SQVTM and CDR2 ANQGSEA. This CDR3 region has 14 residues. The V segment lost 6 bases and the J segment 0 bases; nucleotides outside the gene matches: 8. For the CDR3, the DNA is TGCAGCGTGGCCGGCCGGACTAGCTCCTACGAGCAGTACTTC. Protein: CSVAGRTSSYEQYF.

The chain has TRBV7-2 and TRBJ2-3; tentative D call: TRBD2 (7 bases). CDR1 is SGHTA, CDR2 FQGNSA, per germline. Trimming took off 2 bases at V and 4 bases at J, with 16 bases between the two ends. This CDR3 has 16 residues. CDR3 DNA sequence: TGTGCCAGCAGCTTATACCCTGGGGGGGGCGCAGATACGCAGTATTTT. Amino acids: CASSLYPGGGADTQYF.

The rearrangement links TRBV6-5 to TRBJ1-1; 7 bases line up with TRBD1. CDR1 and CDR2 (germline): MNHEY, SVGAGI. The CDR3 has 13 residues. V lost 5 bases, J lost 7 bases, and 7 bases stayed unmatched. The CDR3 here is CASSATGVGEAFF. CDR3 DNA: TGTGCCAGCAGTGCTACAGGGGTGGGTGAAGCTTTCTTT.

The chain links TRBV7-2 to TRBJ1-3; TRBD1 matches at 7 bases. V was pared by 1 base and J by 6 bases, with 6 bases of the junction left unmatched. The CDR3 consists of 15 residues. The germline CDR1 and CDR2 sequences are SGHTA and FQGNSA. The CDR3 is CASSLEAGGINTIYF. The CDR3 DNA follows: TGTGCCAGCAGCTTAGAGGCAGGGGGTATAAACACCATATATTTT.